Below, one T cell receptor (beta chain) is given with its context. This sample is part of a study of identical twins. The germline V gene has CDR1 DFQATT and CDR2 SNEGSKA (reference sequence). The CDR3 has 15 residues. Between the trimmed V and J ends, which lost 3 bases and 3 bases, there was a span of 17 bases. With template switching, a universal primer site was added, and the cDNA carried unique molecular identifiers. TCRdb re-called the 5' RACE reads through MiXCR, storing one row per CDR3 protein. The sample lists hundreds of thousands of distinct CDR3 sequences; 24% were seen once. The same sample was also studied in work on T cells expressing NK-cell markers. From that study: Sorted CD3+CD56-NKG2C+, CD3+CD56+NKG2C+ and CD3+CD56+NKG2C- T cells supplied the TCR beta repertoires. Six of the donors carried dominant NKG2C+ clonotypes that took up about 1.0-7.0% of their CD8+ T cells. No clear determination of HCMV specificity was made for expanded NKG2C+ T cell clones.

This rearrangement joins TRBV20-1 to TRBJ2-5, with D possibly matching TRBD2 (8 bases). Sequenced input: CD4+ T cells sorted from blood. This TCR derives from a woman in her late teens or twenties in good health. For the CDR3, the DNA is TGCAGTGCTAGCGGGAGGGGGCCCGGAGAAGAGACCCAGTACTTC. This sequence encodes CSASGRGPGEETQYF.